This T cell receptor (beta chain) was found in a study of T cells in Graves' hyperthyroidism and ophthalmopathy. Study-wide background: Peripheral blood was collected at initial diagnosis, before any treatment. Findings of the study overall: Most clonotypes expanded in thyroid above 0.001 were likewise present in blood.

Concerning this clonotype itself: Its matching antigen is unknown.

Amplified regions were TCR beta CDR3 sequences from RNA transcripts. First-round RT-PCR with HTBI primers amplified the TCR CDR3 region. TCRdb passed the multiplex PCR reads through MiXCR, listing each CDR3 protein once. This repertoire shows 490,000 or so distinct CDR3 sequences, 20% to 25% found once; its top ten account for around 47%. The CDR3 is 17 amino acids. The ends were cut back, 4 bases at V and 1 base at J, with 19 bases in the middle. Germline CDR1 and CDR2: LNHDA and SQIVND (reference sequence). This clonotype originated in a woman between 65 and 79 years old with Graves' ophthalmopathy. Sequencing used blood. The chain joins TRBV19 to TRBJ1-2; TRBD1 is a possible D gene (6 bases). CDR3 loop: CASSSGTGSILNYGYTF. The CDR3, as DNA: TGTGCCAGTAGTAGCGGAACAGGGAGCATACTTAACTATGGCTACACCTTC.